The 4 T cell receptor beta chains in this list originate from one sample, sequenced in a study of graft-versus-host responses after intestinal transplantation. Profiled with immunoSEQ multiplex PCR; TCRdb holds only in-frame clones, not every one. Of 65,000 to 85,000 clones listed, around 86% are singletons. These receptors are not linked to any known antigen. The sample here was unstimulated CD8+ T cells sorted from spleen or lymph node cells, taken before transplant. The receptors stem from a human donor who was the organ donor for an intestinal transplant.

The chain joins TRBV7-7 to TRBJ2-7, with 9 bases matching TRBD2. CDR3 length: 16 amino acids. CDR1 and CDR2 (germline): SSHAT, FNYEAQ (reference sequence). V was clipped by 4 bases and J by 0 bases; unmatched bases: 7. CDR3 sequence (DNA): TGTGCCAGCAGCTCGAATAGCGGGGGCCGCTCCTACGAGCAGTACTTC. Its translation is CASSSNSGGRSYEQYF.

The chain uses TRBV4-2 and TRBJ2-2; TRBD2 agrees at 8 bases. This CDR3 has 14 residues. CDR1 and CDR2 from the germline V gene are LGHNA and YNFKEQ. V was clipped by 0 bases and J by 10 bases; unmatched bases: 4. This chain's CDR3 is CASSQDLAGVELFF. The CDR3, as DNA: TGTGCCAGCAGCCAAGATCTAGCGGGCGTGGAGCTGTTTTTT.

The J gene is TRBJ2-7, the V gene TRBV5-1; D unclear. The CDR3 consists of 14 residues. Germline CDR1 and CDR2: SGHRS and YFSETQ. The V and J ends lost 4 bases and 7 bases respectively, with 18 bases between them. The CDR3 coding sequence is TGCGCCAGCAGCCCGAACGGACCAGTCGATGAGCAGTACTTC. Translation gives CASSPNGPVDEQYF. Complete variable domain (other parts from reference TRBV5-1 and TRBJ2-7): KAGVTQTPRYLIKTRGQQVTLSCSPISGHRSVSWYQQTPGQGLQFLFEYFSETQRNKGNFPGRFSGRQFSNSRSEMNVSTLELGDSALYLCASSPNGPVDEQYFGPGTRLTVT.

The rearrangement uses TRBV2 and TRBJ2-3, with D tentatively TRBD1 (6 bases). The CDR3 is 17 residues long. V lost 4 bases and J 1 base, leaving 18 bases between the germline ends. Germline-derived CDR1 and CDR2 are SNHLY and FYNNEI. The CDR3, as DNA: TGTGCCAGCAGTGTATCCCCAGGACAGACACGCACAGATACGCAGTATTTT. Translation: CASSVSPGQTRTDTQYF. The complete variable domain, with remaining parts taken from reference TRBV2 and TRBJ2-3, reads EPEVTQTPSHQVTQMGQEVILRCVPISNHLYFYWYRQILGQKVEFLVSFYNNEISEKSEIFDDQFSVERPDGSNFTLKIRSTKLEDSAMYFCASSVSPGQTRTDTQYFGPGTRLTVL.